This T cell receptor (beta chain) originates from a study of shared clonotypes between healthy human individuals. Findings of the study overall: A limitation of the genetic and exposure-history diversity represented arose from few donors. Sampling covered nothing but blood. Tissue TCR repertoires likely differ from those found in blood.

Looked up from germline, CDR1 is MNHEY and CDR2 is SMNVEV (reference sequence). The CDR3 is 13 amino acids. Between the trimmed V and J ends, which lost 3 bases and 5 bases, there was a span of 10 bases. The run depth of the assay was deep. Assay: immunoSEQ multiplex PCR; the TCRdb copy retains only in-frame clones and omits some. Altogether 950,000 to 1,300,000 clones are present, around 75% being singletons, with the ten largest covering nearly 1.5%. Details on this clone: Its target is not known.

This chain joins TRBV27 and TRBJ1-2; D possibly corresponds to TRBD1 (5 bases). The sequence derives from a man aged 18 to 29 in good health. Sequenced: memory CD4+ T cells sorted from blood. Described subset: CD45RA-negative fraction. The CDR3 spells CASSLGQAYGYTF. The CDR3 DNA sequence: TGTGCCAGCAGTTTGGGGCAGGCTTATGGCTACACCTTC.